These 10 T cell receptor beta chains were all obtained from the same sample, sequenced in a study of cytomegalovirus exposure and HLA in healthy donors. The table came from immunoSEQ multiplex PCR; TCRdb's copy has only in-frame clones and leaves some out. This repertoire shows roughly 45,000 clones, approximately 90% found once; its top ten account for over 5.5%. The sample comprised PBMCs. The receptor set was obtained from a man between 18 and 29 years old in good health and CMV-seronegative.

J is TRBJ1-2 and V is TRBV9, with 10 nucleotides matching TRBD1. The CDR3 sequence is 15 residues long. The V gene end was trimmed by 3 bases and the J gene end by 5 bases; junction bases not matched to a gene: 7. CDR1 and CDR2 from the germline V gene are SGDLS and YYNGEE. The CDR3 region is CASSDTGTGAYGYTF. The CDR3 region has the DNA TGTGCCAGCAGCGACACCGGGACAGGGGCGTATGGCTACACCTTC.

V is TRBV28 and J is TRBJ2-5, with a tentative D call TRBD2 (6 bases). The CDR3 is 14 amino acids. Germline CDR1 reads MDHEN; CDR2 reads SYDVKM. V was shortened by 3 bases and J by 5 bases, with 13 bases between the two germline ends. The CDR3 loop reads CASSFERVDETQYF. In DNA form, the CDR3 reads TGTGCCAGCAGTTTCGAGCGGGTTGATGAGACCCAGTACTTC.

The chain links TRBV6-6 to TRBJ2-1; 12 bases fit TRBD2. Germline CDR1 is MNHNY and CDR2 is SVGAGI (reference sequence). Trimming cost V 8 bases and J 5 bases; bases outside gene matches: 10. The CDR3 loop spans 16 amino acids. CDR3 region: CASRPSGRERNNEQFF. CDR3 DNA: TGTGCCAGCCGACCTAGCGGGAGGGAAAGAAACAATGAGCAGTTCTTC.

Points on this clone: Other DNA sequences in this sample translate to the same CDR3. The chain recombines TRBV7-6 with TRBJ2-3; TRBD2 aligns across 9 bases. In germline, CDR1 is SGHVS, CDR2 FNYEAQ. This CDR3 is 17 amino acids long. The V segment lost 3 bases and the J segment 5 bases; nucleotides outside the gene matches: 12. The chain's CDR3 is CASSFQIAGAGGDTQYF. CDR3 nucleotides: TGTGCCAGCAGCTTCCAAATAGCGGGGGCGGGGGGAGATACGCAGTATTTT.

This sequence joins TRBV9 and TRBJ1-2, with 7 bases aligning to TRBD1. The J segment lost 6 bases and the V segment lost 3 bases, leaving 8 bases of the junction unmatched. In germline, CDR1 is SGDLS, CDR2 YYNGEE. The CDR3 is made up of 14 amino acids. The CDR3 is CASSALQTGNGYTF. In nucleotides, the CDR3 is TGTGCCAGCAGCGCCCTACAGACAGGGAATGGCTACACCTTC.

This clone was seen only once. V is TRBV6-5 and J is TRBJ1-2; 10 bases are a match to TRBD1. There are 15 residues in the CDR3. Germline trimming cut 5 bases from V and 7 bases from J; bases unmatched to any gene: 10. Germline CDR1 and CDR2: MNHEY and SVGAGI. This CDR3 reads CASSPDRGLGGGYTF. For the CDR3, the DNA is TGTGCCAGCAGTCCTGACAGGGGGCTTGGGGGTGGCTACACCTTC.

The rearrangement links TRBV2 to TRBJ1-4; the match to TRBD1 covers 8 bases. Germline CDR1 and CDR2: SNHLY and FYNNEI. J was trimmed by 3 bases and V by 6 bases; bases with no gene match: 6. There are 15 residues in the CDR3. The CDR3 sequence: CASRDRDRSNEKLFF. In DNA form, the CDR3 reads TGTGCCAGCAGAGACCGGGACAGGTCTAATGAAAAACTGTTTTTT.

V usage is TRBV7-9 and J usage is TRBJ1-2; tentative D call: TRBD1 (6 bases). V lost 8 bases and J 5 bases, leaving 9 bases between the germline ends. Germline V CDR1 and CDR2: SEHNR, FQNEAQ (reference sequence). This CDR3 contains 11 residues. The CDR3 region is CASADSYGYTF. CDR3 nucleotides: TGTGCCAGCGCGGACAGTTATGGCTACACCTTC.

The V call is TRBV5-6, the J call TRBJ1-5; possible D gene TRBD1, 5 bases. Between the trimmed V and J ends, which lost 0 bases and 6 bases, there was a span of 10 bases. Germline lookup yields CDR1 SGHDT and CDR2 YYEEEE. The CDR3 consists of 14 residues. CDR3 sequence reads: CASSLGGEVQPQHF. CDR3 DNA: TGTGCCAGCAGCTTGGGAGGGGAGGTTCAGCCCCAGCATTTT.

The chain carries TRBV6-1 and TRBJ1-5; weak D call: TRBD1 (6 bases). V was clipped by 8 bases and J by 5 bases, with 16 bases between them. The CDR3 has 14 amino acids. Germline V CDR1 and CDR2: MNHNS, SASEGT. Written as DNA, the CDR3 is TGTGCCAGCGCCTTCGGCAGGGGTCATCAGCCCCAGCATTTT. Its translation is CASAFGRGHQPQHF.